Listed here is a single T cell receptor beta chain. Its target is not known. The data were taken from a study of cytomegalovirus exposure and HLA in healthy donors. Study observations and caveats: On later analysis, the bulk of CMV-associated TCR beta chains appeared to be HLA-restricted. Exclusion as indistinguishable affected some V segments, including TRBV6-2 and TRBV6-3.

The CDR3 spans 16 residues. Germline V gene lookup returns CDR1 MNHEY and CDR2 SMNVEV (reference sequence). V lost 7 bases and J 6 bases, leaving 24 bases between the germline ends. The PCR had 60 Vbeta and 13 Jbeta primers. Data came from immunoSEQ multiplex PCR; TCRdb stores just in-frame clones and leaves some out. The profile covers roughly 160,000 clones, with 80% appearing a single time and 1% taken by the ten largest. This chain connects TRBV27 to TRBJ1-2, with a tentative D call TRBD1 (5 bases). This TCR was sampled from a woman between 45 and 60 years old in good health and CMV-seropositive. Sequences were obtained from PBMCs. CDR3 amino acids: CASTLKVGAGNDGYTF. The CDR3 coding sequence is TGTGCCAGCACGTTAAAAGTTGGGGCAGGAAACGATGGCTACACCTTC.